The rows below give T cell receptor beta chains drawn from one sample of a study of blood T cell repertoires in COVID-19. Assay: immunoSEQ multiplex PCR; the TCRdb copy retains only in-frame clones and omits some. The sample shows approximately 390,000 clones, around 90% of them seen only once. Specimen: peripheral blood. Every receptor here comes from a man aged 18 to 29 with active or convalescent COVID-19. CDR3s include the opening cysteine and the closing phenylalanine or tryptophan. Each record gives: V gene, D gene, J gene, clone size, CDR3 DNA, CDR3 protein. The D gene is left open where the match is weak. Clone size is stated in some rows and not others, as once, few, many or a class when expanded.

V: TRBV18
D: -
J: TRBJ1-1
size: -
DNA: TGTGCCAGCTCACCAACCGGGGTACCCAGAGGGAACACTGAAGCTTTCTTT
CDR3: CASSPTGVPRGNTEAFF

V: TRBV7-8
D: -
J: TRBJ1-1
size: -
DNA: TGTGCCAGCAGCCACCGCTTCGGGGGAGTCACTGAAGCTTTCTTT
CDR3: CASSHRFGGVTEAFF

V: TRBV18
D: TRBD1
J: TRBJ2-7
size: -
DNA: TGTGCCAGCTCACCAACAGGGGCCTTTTCCTACGAGCAGTACTTC
CDR3: CASSPTGAFSYEQYF

V: TRBV3-1/TRBV3-2
D: -
J: TRBJ2-4
size: -
DNA: TGTGCCAGCAGCCAAGATTCGGCGGGAAACATTCAGTACTTC
CDR3: CASSQDSAGNIQYF

V: TRBV7-8
D: -
J: TRBJ2-2
size: -
DNA: TGTGCCAGCAGCTCGCAGATATACGGGGAGCTGTTTTTT
CDR3: CASSSQIYGELFF

V: TRBV7-2
D: -
J: TRBJ1-1
size: -
DNA: TGTGCCAGCGGTTTTGGCCGGGGGAACACTGAAGCTTTCTTT
CDR3: CASGFGRGNTEAFF

V: TRBV11-2
D: -
J: TRBJ2-2
size: -
DNA: TGTGCCAGCAGCTTAGAGGGCTACACCGGGGAGCTGTTTTTT
CDR3: CASSLEGYTGELFF

V: TRBV5-1
D: TRBD1
J: TRBJ1-2
size: -
DNA: TGCGCCAGCAGCTACCGGGACAGGGAGGCTGGCTACACCTTC
CDR3: CASSYRDREAGYTF

V: TRBV18
D: TRBD1
J: TRBJ2-1
size: -
DNA: TGTGCCAGCTCACCAACAGGGGCCTTTCGGGATGAGCAGTTCTTC
CDR3: CASSPTGAFRDEQFF

V: TRBV3-1/TRBV3-2
D: -
J: TRBJ2-3
size: many
DNA: TGTGCCAGCAGCCCGACGCAGACTAGCACAGATACGCAGTATTTT
CDR3: CASSPTQTSTDTQYF

V: TRBV19
D: TRBD1
J: TRBJ1-5
size: once
DNA: TGTGCCAGTAGTCCGTCGGACAGGGGGCTGAACAATCAGCCCCAGCATTTT
CDR3: CASSPSDRGLNNQPQHF

V: TRBV18
D: TRBD1
J: TRBJ2-2
size: -
DNA: TGTGCCAGCTCCCAGAGACAGGGGGAAACCGGGGAGCTGTTTTTT
CDR3: CASSQRQGETGELFF

V: TRBV7-9
D: TRBD2
J: TRBJ2-7
size: -
DNA: TGTGCCAGCAGCCCCAGGACTAGCAGATCCTACGAGCAGTACTTC
CDR3: CASSPRTSRSYEQYF

V: TRBV9
D: TRBD1
J: TRBJ2-1
size: -
DNA: TGTGCCAGCAGCGTAGGACAGGGGGCCCCCAATGAGCAGTTCTTC
CDR3: CASSVGQGAPNEQFF

V: TRBV28
D: -
J: TRBJ2-1
size: -
DNA: TGTGCCAGCGGACCCCCCGGGACTCCCACCCCCAATGAGCAGTTCTTC
CDR3: CASGPPGTPTPNEQFF

V: TRBV28
D: TRBD1
J: TRBJ1-1
size: once
DNA: TGTGCCAGCAGTTTCGTTAAGGGGGCGTTTCGTCGGGCTTTCTTT
CDR3: CASSFVKGAFRRAFF

V: TRBV5-6
D: TRBD2
J: TRBJ2-1
size: -
DNA: TGTGCCAGCAGCAGGACTAGCGGGGGGAACTACAATGAGCAGTTCTTC
CDR3: CASSRTSGGNYNEQFF

V: TRBV7-9
D: -
J: TRBJ1-2
size: -
DNA: TGTGCCAGCAGCCCCGACAGATTCTATGGCTACACCTTC
CDR3: CASSPDRFYGYTF

V: TRBV7-2
D: -
J: TRBJ1-2
size: -
DNA: TGTGCCAGCAGCCTCCGACAAGGGGATGGCTACACCTTC
CDR3: CASSLRQGDGYTF

V: TRBV11-2
D: -
J: TRBJ1-2
size: -
DNA: TGTGCCAGCAGCCCGGGTGCGGCAAATAACTATGGCTACACCTTC
CDR3: CASSPGAANNYGYTF

V: TRBV7-3
D: -
J: TRBJ2-6
size: -
DNA: TGTGCCAGCAGCTCCCAACGCAGACAGGATACCTCTGGGGCCAACGTGCTGACTTTC
CDR3: CASSSQRRQDTSGANVLTF

V: TRBV25-1
D: TRBD2
J: TRBJ2-1
size: -
DNA: TGTGCCAGCAGTCCCCCGGGACTAGCGGGAGTAGGTGAGCAGTTCTTC
CDR3: CASSPPGLAGVGEQFF

V: TRBV30
D: -
J: TRBJ1-6
size: -
DNA: TGTGCCTGGAGTGTATCCCGGGTTCCCCTCCACTTT
CDR3: CAWSVSRVPLHF

V: TRBV11-3
D: -
J: TRBJ2-1
size: -
DNA: TGTGCCAGCAGCTCTCCGGGACTTAGCTCCTACAATGAGCAGTTCTTC
CDR3: CASSSPGLSSYNEQFF

V: TRBV6-1
D: -
J: TRBJ1-2
size: -
DNA: TGTGCCAGCAGTGAGGGGGGGTCAGACCTCATCTATGGCTACACCTTC
CDR3: CASSEGGSDLIYGYTF

V: TRBV6-2/TRBV6-3
D: -
J: TRBJ1-2
size: -
DNA: TGTGCCAGCAGTTACTCGGGGTGGGACATACGGATCCATGGCTACACCTTC
CDR3: CASSYSGWDIRIHGYTF

V: TRBV9
D: TRBD2
J: TRBJ2-3
size: -
DNA: TGTGCCAGCAGCGCCCGGGACTACCCGGGCACAGATACGCAGTATTTT
CDR3: CASSARDYPGTDTQYF

V: TRBV27
D: -
J: TRBJ2-1
size: -
DNA: TGTGCCAGCAGGTCACAGGGTGGCGATGAGCAGTTCTTC
CDR3: CASRSQGGDEQFF

V: TRBV7-3
D: TRBD1
J: TRBJ1-6
size: -
DNA: TGTGCCAGCAGCCTAAACCCCCACAGGGGAGATAATTCACCCCTCCACTTT
CDR3: CASSLNPHRGDNSPLHF

V: TRBV18
D: -
J: TRBJ1-1
size: -
DNA: TGTGCCAGCTCACCACTCCAGACAGAAACTGAAGCTTTCTTT
CDR3: CASSPLQTETEAFF